This entry features one TCR beta chain sequence. Its matching antigen is unknown. This sample was taken from a study of beta chain features in type 1 diabetes. Whole-study findings and limits: Fewer junction insertions and more nucleotide deletions appeared in type 1 diabetes patients. The analysis here could not establish whether HLA type shapes TCRB rearrangement. TCRB CDR3s were moderately but significantly shorter in Type 1 diabetes patients in all four CD4+ subsets.

On average, the one heparinised blood draw given by each donor was approximately 100 mL. The isolated RNA, all of it, was reverse transcribed, so expressed TCRB transcripts were what got sequenced. Produced via immunoSEQ multiplex PCR; TCRdb's table is partial and in-frame only. The repertoire includes approximately 400,000 clones, approximately 15% of them detected once, and under 0.02% sits in the top ten. The CDR3 contains 14 residues. CDR1 is PRHDT, CDR2 FYEKMQ, per germline (reference sequence). Unmatched junction bases numbered 6, after V lost 6 bases and J lost 4 bases. The sample comprised naive CD4+ T cells from blood. The chain employs TRBV13 and TRBJ2-1; 7 positions agree with TRBD2. The TCR sequence derives from a woman aged 18-35 years in good health. The CDR3 loop reads CASSPGLRYNEQFF. CDR3 nucleotide sequence: TGTGCCAGCAGTCCGGGACTACGTTACAATGAGCAGTTCTTC.